Below are 2 T cell receptor beta chains sequenced from a single sample in a study of blood T cell repertoires in COVID-19. TCRdb's copy holds only in-frame clones and misses some; the assay was immunoSEQ multiplex PCR. This sample carries roughly 86,000 clones, around three quarters of them seen once, and the ten largest clones take approximately 8.9%. Sequenced: peripheral blood. Receptor source: a man aged 50-60 years who had recovered from COVID-19.

In DNA form, the CDR3 reads TGTGCCAGCAGCCAAGGGCTTCGGGGGGGCTTAAATACGCAGTATTTT. Translated: CASSQGLRGGLNTQYF. The chain combines TRBV3-1 (or the pseudogene TRBV3-2) with TRBJ2-3; TRBD2 aligns across 8 bases. CDR1 and CDR2 from the germline V gene are LGHDT and YNNKEL (reference sequence). V dropped 1 base and J dropped 7; count of bases not matched to a gene: 10. CDR3 length equals 16 residues.

The genes are TRBV21-1 and TRBJ1-2; no DNA check was done on the table's D call, TRBD1. TRBV21-1 is termed a pseudogene. This CDR3 spans 14 amino acids. The CDR3, as DNA: TGTGCCAGCAGCAAAGGGGACAGGGACTATGGCTACACCTTC. This encodes CASSKGDRDYGYTF.